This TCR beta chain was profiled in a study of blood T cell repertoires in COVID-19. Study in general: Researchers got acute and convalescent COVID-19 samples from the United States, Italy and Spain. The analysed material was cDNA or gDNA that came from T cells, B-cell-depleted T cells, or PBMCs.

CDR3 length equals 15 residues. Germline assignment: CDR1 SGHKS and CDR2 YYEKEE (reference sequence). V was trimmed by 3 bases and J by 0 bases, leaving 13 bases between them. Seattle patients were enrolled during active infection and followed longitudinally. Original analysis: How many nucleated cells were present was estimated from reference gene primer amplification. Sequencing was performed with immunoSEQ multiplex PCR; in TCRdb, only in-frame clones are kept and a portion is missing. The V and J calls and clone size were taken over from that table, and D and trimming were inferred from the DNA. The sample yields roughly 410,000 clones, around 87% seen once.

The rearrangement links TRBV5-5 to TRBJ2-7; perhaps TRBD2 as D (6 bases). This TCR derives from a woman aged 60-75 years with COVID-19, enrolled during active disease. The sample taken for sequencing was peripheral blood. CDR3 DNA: TGTGCCAGCAGCTGGGGGACTCAGAGCTCCTACGAGCAGTACTTC. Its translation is CASSWGTQSSYEQYF.